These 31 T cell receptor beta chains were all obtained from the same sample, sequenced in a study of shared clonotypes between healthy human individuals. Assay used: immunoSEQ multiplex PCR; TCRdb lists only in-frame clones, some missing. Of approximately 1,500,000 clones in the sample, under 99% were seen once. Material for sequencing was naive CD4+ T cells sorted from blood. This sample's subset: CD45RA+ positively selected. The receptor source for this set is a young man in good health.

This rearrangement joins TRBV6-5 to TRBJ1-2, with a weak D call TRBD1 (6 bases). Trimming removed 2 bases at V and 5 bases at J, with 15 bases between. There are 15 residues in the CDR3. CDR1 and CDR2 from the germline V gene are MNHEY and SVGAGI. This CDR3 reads CASSYPRQGIYGYTF. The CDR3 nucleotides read TGTGCCAGCAGTTACCCTCGGCAGGGGATTTATGGCTACACCTTC.

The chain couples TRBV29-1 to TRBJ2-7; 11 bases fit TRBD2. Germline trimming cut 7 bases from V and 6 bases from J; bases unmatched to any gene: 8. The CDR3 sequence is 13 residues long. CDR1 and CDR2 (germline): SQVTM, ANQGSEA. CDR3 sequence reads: CSALAGGRGEQYF. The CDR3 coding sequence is TGCAGCGCCTTAGCGGGAGGGAGGGGCGAGCAGTACTTC.

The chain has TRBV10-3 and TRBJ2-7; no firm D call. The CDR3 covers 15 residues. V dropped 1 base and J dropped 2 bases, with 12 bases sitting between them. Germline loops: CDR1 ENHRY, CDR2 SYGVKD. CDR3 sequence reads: CAISELPGNPYEQYF. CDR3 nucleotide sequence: TGTGCCATCAGTGAGTTACCGGGTAATCCCTACGAGCAGTACTTC.

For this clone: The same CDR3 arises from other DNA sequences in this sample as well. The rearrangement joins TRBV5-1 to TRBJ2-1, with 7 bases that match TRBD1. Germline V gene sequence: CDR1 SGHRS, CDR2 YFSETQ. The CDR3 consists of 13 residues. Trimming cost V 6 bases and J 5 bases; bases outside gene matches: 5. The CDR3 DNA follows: TGCGCCAGCACACCGGGACAGAACAATGAGCAGTTCTTC. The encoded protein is CASTPGQNNEQFF.

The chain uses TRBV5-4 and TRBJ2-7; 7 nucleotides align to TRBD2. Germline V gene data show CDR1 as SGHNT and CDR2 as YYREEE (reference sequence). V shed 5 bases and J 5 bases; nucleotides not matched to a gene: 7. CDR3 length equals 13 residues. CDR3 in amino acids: CASRSGNFHEQYF. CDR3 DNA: TGTGCCAGCAGAAGCGGGAATTTCCACGAGCAGTACTTC.

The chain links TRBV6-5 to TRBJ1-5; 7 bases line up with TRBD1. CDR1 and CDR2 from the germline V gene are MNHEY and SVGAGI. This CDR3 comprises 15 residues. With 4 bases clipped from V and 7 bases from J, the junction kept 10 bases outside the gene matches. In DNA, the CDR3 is TGTGCCAGCAGTTCACAGGGATTCAGGGGGCAGCCCCAGCATTTT. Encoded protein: CASSSQGFRGQPQHF.

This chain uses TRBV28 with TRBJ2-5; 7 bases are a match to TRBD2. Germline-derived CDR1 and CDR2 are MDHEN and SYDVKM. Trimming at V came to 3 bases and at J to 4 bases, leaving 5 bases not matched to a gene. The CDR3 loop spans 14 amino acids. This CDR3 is CASSFWGGGETQYF. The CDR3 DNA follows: TGTGCCAGCAGTTTCTGGGGGGGAGGAGAGACCCAGTACTTC.

The CDR3 sequence: CASSYIYDSREPFYEQYF. CDR3 DNA sequence: TGTGCCAGCAGTTACATTTATGATAGCAGGGAGCCCTTCTACGAGCAGTACTTC. The rearrangement links TRBV28 to TRBJ2-7; D may be TRBD1 or TRBD2 (5 bases each). CDR1 and CDR2 (germline): MDHEN, SYDVKM. V shed 4 bases and J shed 3 bases, with 25 bases lying between them. The CDR3 extends over 18 amino acids.

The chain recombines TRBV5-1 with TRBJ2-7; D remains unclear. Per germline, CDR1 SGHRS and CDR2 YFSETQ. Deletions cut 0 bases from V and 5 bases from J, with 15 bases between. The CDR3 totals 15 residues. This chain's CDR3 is CASSLARAVTDEQYF. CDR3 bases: TGCGCCAGCAGCTTGGCCCGGGCCGTTACGGACGAGCAGTACTTC.

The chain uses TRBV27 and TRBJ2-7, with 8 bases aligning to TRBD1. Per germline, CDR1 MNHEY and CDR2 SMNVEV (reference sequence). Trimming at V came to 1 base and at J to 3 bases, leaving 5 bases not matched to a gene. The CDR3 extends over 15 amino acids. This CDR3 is CASSLYGTGLYEQYF. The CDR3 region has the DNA TGTGCCAGCAGTTTATACGGGACAGGCCTCTACGAGCAGTACTTC.

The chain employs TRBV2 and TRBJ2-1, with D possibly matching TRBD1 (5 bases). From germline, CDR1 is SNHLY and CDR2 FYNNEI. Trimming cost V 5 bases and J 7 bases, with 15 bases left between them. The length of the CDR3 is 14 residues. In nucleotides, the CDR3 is TGTGCCAGCAGTTCAGGACACCGTTCGAATGAGCAGTTCTTC. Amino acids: CASSSGHRSNEQFF.

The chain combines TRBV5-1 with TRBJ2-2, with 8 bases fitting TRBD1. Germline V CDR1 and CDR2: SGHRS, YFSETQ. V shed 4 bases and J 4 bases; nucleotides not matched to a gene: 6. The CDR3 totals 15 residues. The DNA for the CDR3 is TGCGCCAGCAGCAGCGGACAGGGCGGCACCGGGGAGCTGTTTTTT. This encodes CASSSGQGGTGELFF. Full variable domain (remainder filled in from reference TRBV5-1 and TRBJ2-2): KAGVTQTPRYLIKTRGQQVTLSCSPISGHRSVSWYQQTPGQGLQFLFEYFSETQRNKGNFPGRFSGRQFSNSRSEMNVSTLELGDSALYLCASSSGQGGTGELFFGEGSRLTVL.

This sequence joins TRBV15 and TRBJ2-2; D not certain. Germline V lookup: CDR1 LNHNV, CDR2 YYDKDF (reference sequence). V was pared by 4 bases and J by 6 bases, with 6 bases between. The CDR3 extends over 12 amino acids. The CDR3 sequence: CATSTGPGELFF. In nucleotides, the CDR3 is TGTGCCACCAGCACCGGGCCCGGGGAGCTGTTTTTT.

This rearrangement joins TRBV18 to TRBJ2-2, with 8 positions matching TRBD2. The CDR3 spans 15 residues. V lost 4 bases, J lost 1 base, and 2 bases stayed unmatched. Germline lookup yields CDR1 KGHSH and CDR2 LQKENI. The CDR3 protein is CASSRSGGNTGELFF. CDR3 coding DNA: TGTGCCAGCTCACGGAGCGGGGGGAACACCGGGGAGCTGTTTTTT.

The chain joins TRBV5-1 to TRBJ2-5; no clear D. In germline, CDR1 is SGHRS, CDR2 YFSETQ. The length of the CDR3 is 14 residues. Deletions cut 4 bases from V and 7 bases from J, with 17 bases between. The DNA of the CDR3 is TGCGCCAGCAGCCCAGTTAGGGAAGGTGGGACCCAGTACTTC. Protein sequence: CASSPVREGGTQYF.

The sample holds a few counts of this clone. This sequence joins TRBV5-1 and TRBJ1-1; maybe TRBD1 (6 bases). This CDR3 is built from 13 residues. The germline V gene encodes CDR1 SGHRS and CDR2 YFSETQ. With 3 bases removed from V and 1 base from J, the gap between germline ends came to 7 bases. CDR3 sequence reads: CASSWGQNTEAFF. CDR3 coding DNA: TGCGCCAGCAGCTGGGGACAGAACACTGAAGCTTTCTTT.

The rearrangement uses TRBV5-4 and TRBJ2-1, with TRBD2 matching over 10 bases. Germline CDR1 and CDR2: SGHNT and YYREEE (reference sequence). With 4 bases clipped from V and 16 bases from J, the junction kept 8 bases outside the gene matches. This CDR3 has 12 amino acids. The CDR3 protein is CASSVQREGLFF. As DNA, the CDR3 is TGTGCCAGCAGCGTACAGCGGGAGGGCCTATTCTTC. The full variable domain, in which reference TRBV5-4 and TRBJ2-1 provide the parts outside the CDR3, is ETGVTQSPTHLIKTRGQQVTLRCSSQSGHNTVSWYQQALGQGPQFIFQYYREEENGRGNFPPRFSGLQFPNYSSELNVNALELDDSALYLCASSVQREGLFFGPGTRLTVL.

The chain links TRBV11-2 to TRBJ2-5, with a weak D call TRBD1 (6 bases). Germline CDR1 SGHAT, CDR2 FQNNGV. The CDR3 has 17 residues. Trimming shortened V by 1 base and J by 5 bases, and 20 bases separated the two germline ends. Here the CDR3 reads CASSLVGTGTVEETQYF. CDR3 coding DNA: TGTGCCAGCAGCTTAGTGGGCACAGGGACCGTGGAGGAGACCCAGTACTTC.

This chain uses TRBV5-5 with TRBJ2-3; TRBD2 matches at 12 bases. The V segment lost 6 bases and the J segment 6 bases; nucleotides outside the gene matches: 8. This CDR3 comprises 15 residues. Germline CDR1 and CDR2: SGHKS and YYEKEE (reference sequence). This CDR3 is CASTQTSGSFDTQYF. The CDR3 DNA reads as TGTGCCAGCACCCAGACTAGCGGGAGCTTTGATACGCAGTATTTT.

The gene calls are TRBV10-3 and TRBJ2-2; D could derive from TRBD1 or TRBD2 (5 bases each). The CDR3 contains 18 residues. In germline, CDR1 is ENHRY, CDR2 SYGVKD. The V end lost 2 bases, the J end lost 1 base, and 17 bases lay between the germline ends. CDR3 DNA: TGTGCCATCAGTGAGCCTAATGCCGGGACGGTGAACACCGGGGAGCTGTTTTTT. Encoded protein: CAISEPNAGTVNTGELFF.

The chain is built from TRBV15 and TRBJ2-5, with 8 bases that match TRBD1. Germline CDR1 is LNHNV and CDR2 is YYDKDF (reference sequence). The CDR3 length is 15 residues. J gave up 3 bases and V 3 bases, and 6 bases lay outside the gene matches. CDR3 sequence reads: CATSRGRTGKETQYF. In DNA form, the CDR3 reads TGTGCCACCAGCAGGGGAAGGACAGGGAAAGAGACCCAGTACTTC. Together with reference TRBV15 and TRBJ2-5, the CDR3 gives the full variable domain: DAMVIQNPRYQVTQFGKPVTLSCSQTLNHNVMYWYQQKSSQAPKLLFHYYDKDFNNEADTPDNFQSRRPNTSFCFLDIRSPGLGDTAMYLCATSRGRTGKETQYFGPGTRLLVL.

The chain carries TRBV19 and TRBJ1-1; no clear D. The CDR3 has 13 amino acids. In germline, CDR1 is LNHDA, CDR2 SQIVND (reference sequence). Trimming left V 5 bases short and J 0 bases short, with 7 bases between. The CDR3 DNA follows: TGTGCCAGTAGTGAACAGCTGAACACTGAAGCTTTCTTT. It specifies CASSEQLNTEAFF.

The CDR3 region is CASGWGLRTSTDTQYF. CDR3 in DNA: TGTGCCAGCGGTTGGGGACTACGAACTAGCACAGATACGCAGTATTTT. The V gene is TRBV7-6, the J gene TRBJ2-3; TRBD2 aligns across 7 bases. V lost 8 bases and J lost 0; bases outside the gene matches: 11. This CDR3 is 16 amino acids long. Per germline, CDR1 SGHVS and CDR2 FNYEAQ.

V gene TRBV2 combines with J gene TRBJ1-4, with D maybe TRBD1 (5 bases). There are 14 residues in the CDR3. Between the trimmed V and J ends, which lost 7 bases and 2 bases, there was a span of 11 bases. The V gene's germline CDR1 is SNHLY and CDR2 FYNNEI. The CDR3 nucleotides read TGTGCCAGCAACCGGGGGTCGACTAATGAAAAACTGTTTTTT. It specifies CASNRGSTNEKLFF.

This CDR3 is CASSPRQGTGANVLTF. DNA of the CDR3: TGTGCCAGTAGCCCTCGACAGGGGACTGGGGCCAACGTCCTGACTTTC. V and J are TRBV19 and TRBJ2-6; TRBD1 matches at 8 bases. CDR1 and CDR2 (germline): LNHDA, SQIVND (reference sequence). The CDR3 is 16 amino acids. V shed 6 bases, J shed 2 bases, and the junction held 6 bases outside the gene matches.

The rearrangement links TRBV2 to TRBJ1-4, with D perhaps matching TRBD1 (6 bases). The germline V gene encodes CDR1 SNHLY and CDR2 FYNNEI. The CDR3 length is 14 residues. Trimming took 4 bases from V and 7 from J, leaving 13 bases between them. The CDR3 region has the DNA TGTGCCAGCAGTGCAACAGGGATAGGTGAAAAACTGTTTTTT. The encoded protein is CASSATGIGEKLFF.

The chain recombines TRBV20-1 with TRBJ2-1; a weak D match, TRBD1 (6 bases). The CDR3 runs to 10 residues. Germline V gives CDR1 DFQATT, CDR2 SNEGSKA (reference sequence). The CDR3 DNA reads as TGCAGGGCGACAGGCAATGAGCAGTTCTTC. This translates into CRATGNEQFF.

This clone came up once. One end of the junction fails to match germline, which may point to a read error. CDR3 sequence (DNA): TGCGCCAACAGTGGGTACGCGTACGCAACAAAGTCGGGCCAACTCCTGACTTTC. As protein: CANSGYAYATKSGQLLTF. The J gene is TRBJ2-6, the V gene TRBV23-1; D remains unclear. TRBV23-1 is assigned to the ORF class and has an uncertain function. The CDR3 sequence is 18 residues long.

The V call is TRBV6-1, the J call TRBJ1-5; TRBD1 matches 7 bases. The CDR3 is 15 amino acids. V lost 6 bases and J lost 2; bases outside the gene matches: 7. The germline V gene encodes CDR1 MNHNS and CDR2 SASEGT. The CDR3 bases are TGTGCCAGCAGAACAGGGGTCGCTGGCAATCAGCCCCAGCATTTT. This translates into CASRTGVAGNQPQHF.

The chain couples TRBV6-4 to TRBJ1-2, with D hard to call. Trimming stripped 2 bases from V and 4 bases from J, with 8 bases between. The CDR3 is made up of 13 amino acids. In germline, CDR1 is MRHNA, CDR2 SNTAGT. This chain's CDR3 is CASSDTTGYGYTF. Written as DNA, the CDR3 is TGTGCCAGCAGTGACACGACCGGCTATGGCTACACCTTC.

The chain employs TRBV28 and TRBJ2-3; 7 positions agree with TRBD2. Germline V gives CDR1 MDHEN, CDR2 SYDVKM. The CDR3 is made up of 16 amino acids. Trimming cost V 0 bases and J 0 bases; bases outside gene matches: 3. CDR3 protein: CASSLWLAASTDTQYF. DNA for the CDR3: TGTGCCAGCAGTTTATGGCTAGCGGCTAGCACAGATACGCAGTATTTT.